The clone carrying this T cell receptor beta chain was picked up a small number of times. No antigen is known for it. In making TCR cDNA, 5'RACE template switching added a universal primer site and UMIs to it. A single record per CDR3 protein comes from TCRdb applying MiXCR to the 5' RACE reads. The sample includes around 610,000 distinct CDR3 sequences, about 14% of them seen just once. The sample comes from a study of T cells after yellow fever vaccination. Findings and caveats of the study: Most primary-vaccination clones recurred post-booster (about 96% CD4, around 88% CD8).

The junction had 7 bases not matched to a gene; V was cut back by 3 bases and J by 6 bases. Germline CDR1 is GTSNPN and CDR2 is SVGIG (reference sequence). This CDR3 spans 15 amino acids. The chain combines TRBV30 with TRBJ2-2; 10 bases fit TRBD1. The sequence came from a man aged 25 to 40 who received the YFV17D yellow fever vaccine. Here the sequenced sample was PBMCs, taken on the day of the yellow fever booster vaccination. The CDR3 here is CAWRSGTGEAGELFF. The DNA for the CDR3 is TGTGCCTGGAGATCCGGGACAGGGGAAGCCGGGGAGCTGTTTTTT.